The 11 T cell receptor beta chains in this list originate from one sample, sequenced in a study of blood T cell repertoires in COVID-19. The repertoire was sequenced with immunoSEQ multiplex PCR; TCRdb's copy has only in-frame clones and lacks some. The table records approximately 200,000 clones, 86% of them present only once. The sequenced material came from peripheral blood. Source of these receptors: a man in his forties or fifties with acute or convalescent COVID-19.

The gene calls are TRBV29-1 and TRBJ1-1; 8 bases are a match to TRBD1. With V trimmed by 4 bases and J by 2 bases, 6 bases remained unmatched. The CDR3 extends over 14 amino acids. Germline CDR1 SQVTM, CDR2 ANQGSEA. CDR3 DNA: TGCAGCGTTGTTGGGGACAGGATTAACACTGAAGCTTTCTTT. Encoded protein: CSVVGDRINTEAFF.

The chain joins TRBV5-4 to TRBJ2-3; TRBD1 aligns across 7 bases. Looked up from germline, CDR1 is SGHNT and CDR2 is YYREEE (reference sequence). This CDR3 spans 14 amino acids. The trim removed 4 bases at V and 3 bases at J, leaving 5 bases unmatched. The CDR3 bases are TGTGCCAGCAGCCTGCGGACAGGTACAGATACGCAGTATTTT. Residues: CASSLRTGTDTQYF.

This clone is a singleton in its sample. The chain combines TRBV11-2 with TRBJ1-5; possibly TRBD1 for D (6 bases). In germline, CDR1 is SGHAT, CDR2 FQNNGV. The CDR3 sequence is 13 residues long. Trimming took 2 bases from V and 6 from J, leaving 8 bases between them. The CDR3 DNA is TGTGCCAGCAGCTTAAGCAGGGGTCAGCCCCAGCATTTT. Translation: CASSLSRGQPQHF. Full variable domain (missing parts from reference TRBV11-2 and TRBJ1-5): EAGVAQSPRYKIIEKRQSVAFWCNPISGHATLYWYQQILGQGPKLLIQFQNNGVVDDSQLPKDRFSAERLKGVDSTLKIQPAKLEDSAVYLCASSLSRGQPQHFGDGTRLSIL.

V is TRBV6-1 and J is TRBJ1-5, with D maybe TRBD1 (6 bases). Per germline, CDR1 MNHNS and CDR2 SASEGT. The CDR3 totals 14 residues. V was cut by 6 bases and J by 6 bases, with 15 bases left in between. CDR3 DNA sequence: TGTGCCAGCAGGGAAACAGGGCAAGGTCAGCCCCAGCATTTT. This sequence encodes CASRETGQGQPQHF.

This chain links TRBV6-5 with TRBJ1-2, with D maybe TRBD1 (5 bases). CDR3 length: 14 residues. Germline V gene lookup returns CDR1 MNHEY and CDR2 SVGAGI. The germline V and J ends were trimmed by 2 bases and 6 bases, with 13 bases remaining between them. The CDR3 spells CASSYRGMVNGYTF. For the CDR3, the DNA is TGTGCCAGCAGTTACAGGGGAATGGTTAATGGCTACACCTTC.

The rearrangement uses TRBV5-1 and TRBJ1-4; TRBD1 aligns across 7 bases. There are 15 residues in the CDR3. The germline V gene has CDR1 SGHRS and CDR2 YFSETQ. The junction had 3 bases not matched to a gene; V was cut back by 1 base and J by 3 bases. The CDR3 nucleotides are TGCGCCAGCAGCTTGCTCGGGACAGCTAATGAAAAACTGTTTTTT. This gives the protein CASSLLGTANEKLFF.

V and J are TRBV7-9 and TRBJ1-2; possible D gene TRBD1, 6 bases. This CDR3 region has 13 residues. V shed 4 bases and J shed 8 bases, with 14 bases lying between them. Germline V gene data show CDR1 as SEHNR and CDR2 as FQNEAQ (reference sequence). The CDR3 DNA follows: TGTGCCAGCAGCTCCCAGGGGAGTTTAGGCTACACCTTC. Protein product: CASSSQGSLGYTF.

The count of this clone is one. This CDR3 is CASSQGKGLVTDTQYF. CDR3 bases: TGCGCCAGCAGCCAAGGAAAGGGACTAGTCACAGATACGCAGTATTTT. The chain combines TRBV4-1 with TRBJ2-3; 8 bases fit TRBD2. Germline V lookup: CDR1 MGHRA, CDR2 YSYEKL. V lost 1 base, J lost 2 bases, and 5 bases stayed unmatched. The CDR3 totals 16 residues.

This chain connects TRBV6-2 or TRBV6-3 to TRBJ2-2; 9 nucleotides agree with TRBD1. The CDR3 sequence is 16 residues long. V lost 5 bases to trimming and J lost 5 bases; unmatched junction nucleotides: 9. In germline, CDR1 is MNHEY, CDR2 SVGEGT. CDR3 loop: CASSETGTGRTGELFF. Here the CDR3 DNA reads TGTGCCAGCAGTGAGACCGGGACAGGGAGGACCGGGGAGCTGTTTTTT.

V gene TRBV3-1 (or the pseudogene TRBV3-2) combines with J gene TRBJ2-7; TRBD1 matches 9 bases. With V trimmed by 4 bases and J by 4 bases, 2 bases remained unmatched. This CDR3 is built from 13 residues. The germline CDR1 and CDR2 sequences are LGHDT and YNNKEL (reference sequence). The CDR3 loop is CASSLDRGYEQYF. CDR3 nucleotide sequence: TGTGCCAGCAGCCTCGACAGGGGGTACGAGCAGTACTTC.

Worth noting for this clone: Other DNA sequences in this sample translate to the same CDR3. The V gene is TRBV11-2, the J gene TRBJ2-3; 9 bases align to TRBD2. The germline CDR1 and CDR2 sequences are SGHAT and FQNNGV. This CDR3 has 15 amino acids. With V trimmed by 5 bases and J by 1 base, 4 bases remained unmatched. CDR3 nucleotide sequence: TGTGCCAGCAGCCCCTGGACTAGCGGCACAGATACGCAGTATTTT. Its protein product is CASSPWTSGTDTQYF. Looking up the rest from reference TRBV11-2 and TRBJ2-3 gives the full variable domain: EAGVAQSPRYKIIEKRQSVAFWCNPISGHATLYWYQQILGQGPKLLIQFQNNGVVDDSQLPKDRFSAERLKGVDSTLKIQPAKLEDSAVYLCASSPWTSGTDTQYFGPGTRLTVL.